The entry below gives a single TCR beta chain sequence along with its context. CDR1 is LNHDA, CDR2 SQIVND, per germline (reference sequence). The CDR3 is 19 residues long. After removal of 0 bases from V and 2 bases from J, the junction contained 7 bases not matched to a gene. This specimen belongs to a study of shared T cell receptors in the human thymus. Sequencing used immunoSEQ multiplex PCR; TCRdb keeps in-frame clones, though not all of them. The repertoire includes around 730,000 clones, 70% to 90% of them detected once, and 0.008% to 0.011% sits in the top ten. The same sample was also used in a study of human thymus T cells. From that study: Corrective surgery for congenital heart defects was being performed on the healthy Finnish infants who were the donors. It was from resections taken during corrective heart surgery that the thymus tissue came.

V usage is TRBV19 and J usage is TRBJ2-2, with 12 bases fitting TRBD1. The source material was thymocytes. This TCR was sampled from a girl less than two years old with a congenital heart defect. The CDR3 nucleotides read TGTGCCAGTAGTATAGATCCTGGGACAGGGGGCCTCAACACCGGGGAGCTGTTTTTT. It translates to CASSIDPGTGGLNTGELFF. The full variable domain, with the rest looked up from reference TRBV19 and TRBJ2-2, is DGGITQSPKYLFRKEGQNVTLSCEQNLNHDAMYWYRQDPGQGLRLIYYSQIVNDFQKGDIAEGYSVSREKKESFPLTVTSAQKNPTAFYLCASSIDPGTGGLNTGELFFGEGSRLTVL.